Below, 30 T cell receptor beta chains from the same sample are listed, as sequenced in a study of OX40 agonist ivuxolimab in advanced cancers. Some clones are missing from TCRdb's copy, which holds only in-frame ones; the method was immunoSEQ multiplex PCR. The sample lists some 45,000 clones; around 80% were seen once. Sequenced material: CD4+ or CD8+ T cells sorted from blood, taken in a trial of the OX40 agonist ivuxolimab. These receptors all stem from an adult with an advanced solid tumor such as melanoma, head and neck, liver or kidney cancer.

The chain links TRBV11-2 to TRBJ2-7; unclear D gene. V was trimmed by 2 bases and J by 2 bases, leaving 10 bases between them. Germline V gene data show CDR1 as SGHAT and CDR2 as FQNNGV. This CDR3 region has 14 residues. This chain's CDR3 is CASSLTKSPYEQYF. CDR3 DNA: TGTGCCAGCAGCTTAACGAAAAGCCCCTACGAGCAGTACTTC.

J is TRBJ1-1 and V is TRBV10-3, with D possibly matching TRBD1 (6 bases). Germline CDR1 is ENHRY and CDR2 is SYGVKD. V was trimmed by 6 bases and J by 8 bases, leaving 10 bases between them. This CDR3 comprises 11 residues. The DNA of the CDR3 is TGTGCCATCAGAGAAACAGGGGAAGCTTTCTTT. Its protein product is CAIRETGEAFF.

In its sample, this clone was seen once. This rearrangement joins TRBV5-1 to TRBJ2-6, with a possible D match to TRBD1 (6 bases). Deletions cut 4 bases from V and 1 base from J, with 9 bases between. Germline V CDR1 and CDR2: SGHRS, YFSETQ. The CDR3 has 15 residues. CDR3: CASSVGQSGANVLTF. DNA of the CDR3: TGCGCCAGCAGCGTAGGACAGTCTGGGGCCAACGTCCTGACTTTC. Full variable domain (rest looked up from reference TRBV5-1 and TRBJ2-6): KAGVTQTPRYLIKTRGQQVTLSCSPISGHRSVSWYQQTPGQGLQFLFEYFSETQRNKGNFPGRFSGRQFSNSRSEMNVSTLELGDSALYLCASSVGQSGANVLTFGAGSRLTVL.

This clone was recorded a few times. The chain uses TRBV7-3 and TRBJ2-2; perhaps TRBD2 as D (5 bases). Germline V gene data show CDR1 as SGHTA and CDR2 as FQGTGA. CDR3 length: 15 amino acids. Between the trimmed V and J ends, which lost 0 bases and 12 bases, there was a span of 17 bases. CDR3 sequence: CASSLTSVASSQLFF. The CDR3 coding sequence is TGTGCCAGCAGCTTAACCTCCGTTGCTAGCTCTCAGCTGTTTTTT. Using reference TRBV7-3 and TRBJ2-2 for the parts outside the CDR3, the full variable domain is GAGVSQTPSNKVTEKGKYVELRCDPISGHTALYWYRQSLGQGPEFLIYFQGTGAADDSGLPNDRFFAVRPEGSVSTLKIQRTERGDSAVYLCASSLTSVASSQLFFGEGSRLTVL.

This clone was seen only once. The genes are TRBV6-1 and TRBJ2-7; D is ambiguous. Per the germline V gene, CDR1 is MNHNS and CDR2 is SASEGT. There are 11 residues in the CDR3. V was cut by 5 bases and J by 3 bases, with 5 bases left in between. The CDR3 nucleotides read TGTGCCAGCAGTAATTACTACGAGCAGTACTTC. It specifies CASSNYYEQYF.

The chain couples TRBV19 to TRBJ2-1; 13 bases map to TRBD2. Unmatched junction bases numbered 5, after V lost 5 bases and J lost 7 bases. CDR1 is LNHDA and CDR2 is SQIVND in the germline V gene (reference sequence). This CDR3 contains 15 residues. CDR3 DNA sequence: TGTGCCAGTAGTCCTTGGACTAGCGGGAGAAATGAGCAGTTCTTC. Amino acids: CASSPWTSGRNEQFF. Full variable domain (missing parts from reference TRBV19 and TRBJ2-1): DGGITQSPKYLFRKEGQNVTLSCEQNLNHDAMYWYRQDPGQGLRLIYYSQIVNDFQKGDIAEGYSVSREKKESFPLTVTSAQKNPTAFYLCASSPWTSGRNEQFFGPGTRLTVL.

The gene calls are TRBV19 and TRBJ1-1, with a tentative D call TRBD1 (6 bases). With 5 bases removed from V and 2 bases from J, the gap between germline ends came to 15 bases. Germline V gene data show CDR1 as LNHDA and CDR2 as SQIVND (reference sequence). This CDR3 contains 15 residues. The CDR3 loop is CASSERTASNTEAFF. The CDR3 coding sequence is TGTGCCAGTAGTGAAAGGACAGCTTCCAACACTGAAGCTTTCTTT.

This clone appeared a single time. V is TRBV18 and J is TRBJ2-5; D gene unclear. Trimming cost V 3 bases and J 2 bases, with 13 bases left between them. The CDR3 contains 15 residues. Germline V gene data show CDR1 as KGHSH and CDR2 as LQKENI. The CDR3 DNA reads TGTGCCAGCTCACCCCCCAACGAAAAACAAGAGACCCAGTACTTC. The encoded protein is CASSPPNEKQETQYF. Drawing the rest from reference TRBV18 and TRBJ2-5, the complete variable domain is NAGVMQNPRHLVRRRGQEARLRCSPMKGHSHVYWYRQLPEEGLKFMVYLQKENIIDESGMPKERFSAEFPKEGPSILRIQQVVRGDSAAYFCASSPPNEKQETQYFGPGTRLLVL.

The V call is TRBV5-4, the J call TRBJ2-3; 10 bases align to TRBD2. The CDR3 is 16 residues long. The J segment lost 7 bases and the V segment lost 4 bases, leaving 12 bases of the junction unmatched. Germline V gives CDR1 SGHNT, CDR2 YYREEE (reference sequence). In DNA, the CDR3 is TGTGCCAGCAGCCCGGGCGGGAGCGGGAGGGCGAATACGCAGTATTTT. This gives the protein CASSPGGSGRANTQYF. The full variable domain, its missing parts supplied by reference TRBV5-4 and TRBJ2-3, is ETGVTQSPTHLIKTRGQQVTLRCSSQSGHNTVSWYQQALGQGPQFIFQYYREEENGRGNFPPRFSGLQFPNYSSELNVNALELDDSALYLCASSPGGSGRANTQYFGPGTRLTVL.

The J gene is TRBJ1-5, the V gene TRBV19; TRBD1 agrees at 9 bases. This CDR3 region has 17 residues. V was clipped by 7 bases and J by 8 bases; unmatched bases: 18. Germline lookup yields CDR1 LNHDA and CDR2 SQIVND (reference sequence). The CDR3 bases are TGTGCCAGTACCGACGGGGGGTACGGGACAGGGACCAAGCCCCAGCATTTT. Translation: CASTDGGYGTGTKPQHF.

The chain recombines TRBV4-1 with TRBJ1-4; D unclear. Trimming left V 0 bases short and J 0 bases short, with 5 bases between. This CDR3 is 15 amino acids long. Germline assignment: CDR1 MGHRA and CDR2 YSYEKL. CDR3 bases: TGCGCCAGCAGCCAAGATCAAGCAACTAATGAAAAACTGTTTTTT. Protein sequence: CASSQDQATNEKLFF.

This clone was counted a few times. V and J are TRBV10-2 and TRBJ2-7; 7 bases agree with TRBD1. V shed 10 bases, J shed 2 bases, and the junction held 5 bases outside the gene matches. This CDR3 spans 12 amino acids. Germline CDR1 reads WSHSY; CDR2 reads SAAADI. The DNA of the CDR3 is TGCGCCACCAAAGGGGGCCCCTACGAGCAGTACTTC. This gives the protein CATKGGPYEQYF.

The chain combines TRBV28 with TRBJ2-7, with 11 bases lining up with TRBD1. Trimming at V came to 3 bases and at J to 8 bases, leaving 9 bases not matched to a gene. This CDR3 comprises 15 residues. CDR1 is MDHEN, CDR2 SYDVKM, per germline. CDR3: CASSLGGQGVLKQYF. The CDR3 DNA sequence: TGTGCCAGCAGTTTGGGGGGACAGGGGGTTCTGAAGCAGTACTTC.

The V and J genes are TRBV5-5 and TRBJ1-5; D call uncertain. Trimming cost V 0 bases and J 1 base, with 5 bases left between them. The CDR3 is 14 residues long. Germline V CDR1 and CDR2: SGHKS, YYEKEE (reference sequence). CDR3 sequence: CASSLVPSNQPQHF. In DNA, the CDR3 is TGTGCCAGCAGCTTGGTGCCAAGCAATCAGCCCCAGCATTTT.

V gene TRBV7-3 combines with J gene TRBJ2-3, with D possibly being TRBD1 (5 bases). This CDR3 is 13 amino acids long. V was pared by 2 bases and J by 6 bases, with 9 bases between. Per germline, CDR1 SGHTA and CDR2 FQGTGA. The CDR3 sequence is CASSLSKGDTQYF. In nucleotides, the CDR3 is TGTGCCAGCAGCTTATCCAAGGGGGATACGCAGTATTTT.

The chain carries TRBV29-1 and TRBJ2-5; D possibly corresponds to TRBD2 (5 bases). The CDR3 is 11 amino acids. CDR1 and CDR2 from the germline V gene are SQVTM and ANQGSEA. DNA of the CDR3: TGCAGTCACGGGGAGAGCGGGACCCAGTACTTC. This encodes CSHGESGTQYF.

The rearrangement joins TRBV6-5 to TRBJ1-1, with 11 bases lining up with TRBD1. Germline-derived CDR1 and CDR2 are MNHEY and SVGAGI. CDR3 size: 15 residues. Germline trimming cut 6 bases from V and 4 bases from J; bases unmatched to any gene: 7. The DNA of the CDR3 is TGTGCCAGCAGGCACACGGGGACAGGGGGCACTGAAGCTTTCTTT. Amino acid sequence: CASRHTGTGGTEAFF.

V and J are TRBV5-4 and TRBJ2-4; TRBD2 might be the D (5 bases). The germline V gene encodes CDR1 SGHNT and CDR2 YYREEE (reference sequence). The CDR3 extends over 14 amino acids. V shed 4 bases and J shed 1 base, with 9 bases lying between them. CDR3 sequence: CASSPPGAKNIQYF. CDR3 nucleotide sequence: TGTGCCAGCAGCCCCCCGGGGGCCAAAAACATTCAGTACTTC.

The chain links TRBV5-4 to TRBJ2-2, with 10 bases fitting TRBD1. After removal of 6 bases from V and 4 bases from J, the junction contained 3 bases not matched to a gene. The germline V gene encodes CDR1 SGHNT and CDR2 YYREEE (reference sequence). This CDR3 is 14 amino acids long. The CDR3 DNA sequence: TGTGCCAGCACTCGGGACAGGGGCACCGGGGAGCTGTTTTTT. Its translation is CASTRDRGTGELFF.

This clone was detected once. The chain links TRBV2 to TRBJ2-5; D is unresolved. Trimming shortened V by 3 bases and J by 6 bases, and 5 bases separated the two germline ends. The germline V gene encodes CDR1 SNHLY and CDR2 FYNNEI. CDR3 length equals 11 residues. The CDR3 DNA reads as TGTGCCAGCAGTGAGATGAAGACCCAGTACTTC. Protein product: CASSEMKTQYF.

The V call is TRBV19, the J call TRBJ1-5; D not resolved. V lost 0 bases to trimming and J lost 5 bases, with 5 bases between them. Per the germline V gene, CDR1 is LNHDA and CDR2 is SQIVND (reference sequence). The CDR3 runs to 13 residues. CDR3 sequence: CASSIEGYQPQHF. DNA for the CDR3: TGTGCCAGTAGTATAGAGGGATATCAGCCCCAGCATTTT.

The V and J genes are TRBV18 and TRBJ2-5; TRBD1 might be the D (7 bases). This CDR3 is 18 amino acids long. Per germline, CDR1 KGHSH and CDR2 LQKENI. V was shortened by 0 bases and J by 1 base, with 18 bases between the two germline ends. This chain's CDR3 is CASSPPLWQGGTQETQYF. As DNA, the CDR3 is TGTGCCAGCTCACCACCGCTCTGGCAGGGGGGTACCCAAGAGACCCAGTACTTC.

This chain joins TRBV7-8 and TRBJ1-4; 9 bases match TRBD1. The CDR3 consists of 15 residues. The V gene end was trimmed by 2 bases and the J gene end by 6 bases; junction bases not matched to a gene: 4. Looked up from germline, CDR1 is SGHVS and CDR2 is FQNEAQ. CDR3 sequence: CASSLSGTGYEKLFF. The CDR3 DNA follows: TGTGCCAGCAGCTTATCCGGGACAGGGTATGAAAAACTGTTTTTT.

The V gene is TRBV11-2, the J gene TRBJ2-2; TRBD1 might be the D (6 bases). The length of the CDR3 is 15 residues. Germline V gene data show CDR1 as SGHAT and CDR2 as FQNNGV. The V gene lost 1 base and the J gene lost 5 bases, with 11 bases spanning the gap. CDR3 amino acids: CASSLAGHRTGELFF. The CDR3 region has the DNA TGTGCCAGCAGCTTAGCGGGACACAGGACCGGGGAGCTGTTTTTT.

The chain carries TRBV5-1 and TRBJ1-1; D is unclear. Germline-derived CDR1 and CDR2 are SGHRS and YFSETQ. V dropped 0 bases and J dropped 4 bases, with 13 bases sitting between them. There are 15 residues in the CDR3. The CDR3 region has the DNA TGCGCCAGCAGCTTGGCCAATGGGCGGGGCACTGAAGCTTTCTTT. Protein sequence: CASSLANGRGTEAFF.

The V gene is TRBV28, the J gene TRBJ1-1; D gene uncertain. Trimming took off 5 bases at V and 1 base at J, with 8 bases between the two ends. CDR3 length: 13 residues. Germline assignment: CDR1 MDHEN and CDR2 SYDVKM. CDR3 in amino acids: CASSRQPNTEAFF. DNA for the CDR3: TGTGCCAGCAGTCGCCAGCCGAACACTGAAGCTTTCTTT.

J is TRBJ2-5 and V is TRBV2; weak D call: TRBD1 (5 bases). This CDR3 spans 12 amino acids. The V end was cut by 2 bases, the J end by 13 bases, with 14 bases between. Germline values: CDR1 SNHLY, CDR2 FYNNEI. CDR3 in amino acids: CASSETGSQRYF. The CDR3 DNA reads TGTGCCAGCAGTGAAACAGGAAGCCAGCGGTACTTC.

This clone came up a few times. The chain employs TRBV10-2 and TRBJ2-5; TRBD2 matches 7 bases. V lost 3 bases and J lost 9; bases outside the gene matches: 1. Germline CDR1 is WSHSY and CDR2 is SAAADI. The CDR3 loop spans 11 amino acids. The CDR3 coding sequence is TGCGCCAGCAGTGATGGGAGGGCCCAGTACTTC. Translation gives CASSDGRAQYF.

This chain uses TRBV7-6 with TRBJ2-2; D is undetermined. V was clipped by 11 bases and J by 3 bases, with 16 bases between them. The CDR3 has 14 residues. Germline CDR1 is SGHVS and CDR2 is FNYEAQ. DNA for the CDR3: TGTGCCGTCAGGACGCAAGGCTACACCGGGGAGCTGTTTTTT. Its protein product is CAVRTQGYTGELFF.

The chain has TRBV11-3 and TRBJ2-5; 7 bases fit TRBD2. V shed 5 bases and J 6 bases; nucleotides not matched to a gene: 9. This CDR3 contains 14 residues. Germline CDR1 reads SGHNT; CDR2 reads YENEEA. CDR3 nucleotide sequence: TGTGCCAGCAGCCCCCGGGGGGAGCGACAGACCCAGTACTTC. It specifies CASSPRGERQTQYF. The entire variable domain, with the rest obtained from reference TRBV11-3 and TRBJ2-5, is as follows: EAGVVQSPRYKIIEKKQPVAFWCNPISGHNTLYWYLQNLGQGPELLIRYENEEAVDDSQLPKDRFSAERLKGVDSTLKIQPAELGDSAVYLCASSPRGERQTQYFGPGTRLLVL.